Reported below is one TCR beta chain. This CDR3 comprises 14 residues. Trimming cost V 3 bases and J 5 bases, with 11 bases left between them. Germline CDR1 reads SGHAT; CDR2 reads FQDESV (reference sequence). This record comes from a study of T cell responses to AZD1222 COVID-19 vaccine. Some clones are missing from TCRdb's copy, which holds only in-frame ones; the method was immunoSEQ multiplex PCR. The sample has about 140,000 clones, about 92% seen once. Pooling was applied to second doses at about 4 or about 12 weeks. J is TRBJ2-1 and V is TRBV11-1; D may be TRBD2 (5 bases). Sequences were derived from peripheral blood, sampled 28 days after the second AZD1222 dose. The clonotype comes from an adult who received the AZD1222 COVID-19 vaccine. In DNA form, the CDR3 reads TGTGCCAGCAGCTTCTTCGGGAACCACAATGAGCAGTTCTTC. It is translated as CASSFFGNHNEQFF. The complete variable domain, with remaining parts taken from reference TRBV11-1 and TRBJ2-1, reads EAEVAQSPRYKITEKSQAVAFWCDPISGHATLYWYRQILGQGPELLVQFQDESVVDDSQLPKDRFSAERLKGVDSTLKIQPAELGDSAMYLCASSFFGNHNEQFFGPGTRLTVL.